This T cell receptor beta chain was recorded in a study of regulatory T cells in long-lasting Graves disease (dated by TCRdb to about 2021). Describing the broader study: Persistent Graves' disease was defined as persistently positive TSH receptor autoantibodies together with antithyroid drug treatment for over 5 years. Patients with persistent Graves' disease were compared with patients with newly diagnosed Graves' disease using TCR sequencing and RNA sequencing of peripheral blood. The study was registered as a clinical trial and conducted in China. A total of about 35 samples underwent TCR sequencing, from about 13 patients with persistent Graves' disease and some 20 patients with newly diagnosed Graves' disease. On average, persistent Graves' disease patients in the clinical cohort had been on antithyroid drugs for about 10.3 years. Findings and caveats that apply to the study as a whole: Sequencing and analysis were restricted to the TCR beta chain. More public clonotypes were shared among persistent patients (under 3,000) than among newly diagnosed patients (roughly 960). Lower TCR Shannon entropy and fewer highly expanded clones were observed in persistent Graves' disease patients than in newly diagnosed patients, which suggested clonal expansion. Peripheral blood alone was examined, since thyroid tissue, which constituted the primary lesion, could not be accessed. Preferential use of TRBV28, TRBJ1-2 and TRBJ2-5 was observed in persistent disease, whereas TRBV20-1 and TRBJ2-1 were favored in newly diagnosed disease. The authors noted that the small sample size was a limitation that may lower accuracy.

The time point label, read with the paper, signifies: persistent/refractory GD, antithyroid drugs over 5 years with positive TRAb. For both TCR sequencing and RNA sequencing, RNA was extracted from PBMCs in TRIzol. The diagnosis of Graves' disease was made according to American Thyroid Association guidelines. Patients for the study were recruited at an endocrinology department in Xi'an, China. From each patient, around 9.3 milliliters of peripheral blood was collected into an EDTA anticoagulant tube. Ficoll Paque Plus density gradient separation was used to isolate PBMCs, and no further T cell sorting was done. An Agilent 2100 Bioanalyzer and agarose gel were used to assess RNA quality, and a NanoDrop 2000 was used to measure RNA concentration. In the germline V gene (reference sequence), CDR1 corresponds to SEHNR and CDR2 to FQNEAQ. Reading from cysteine to phenylalanine, the CDR3 counts 16 amino acids. CDR3 DNA only is kept here, 48 bases in frame from base 1. Compared with germline, V lacks 6 bases and J lacks 5 bases; bases without a gene match: 9.

The protocol used for the library was multiplex PCR. The instrument was an Illumina HiSeq 4000. CDR3 regions were amplified by Arm-PCR with iRepertoire HTBI primers to construct TCR beta libraries. PCR products were gel purified before sequencing. Per the original workflow: A total of roughly 67 TRBV and under 15 TRBJ segments were identified across samples and were used for gene usage analysis of CDR3 amino acid clonotypes. COPE and FqMerger were used to merge filtered high-quality paired reads into contigs. BLAST was used to align contigs to the IMGT TRBV, TRBD and TRBJ reference genes, and CDR3 was defined following IMGT. Any clonotype with a frequency above 0.1% was counted as a highly expanded clone. Repertoire diversity was measured by Shannon entropy, and V-J evenness by the Gini coefficient. Public clonotypes were defined as clonotypes shared by more than one individual. TCRdb reran the public reads through fastp at Q25 and MiXCR, keeping productive beta chains. For every CDR3 protein sequence, its rows merge into one entry that carries the most common genes and DNA. The V and J calls were determined by TCRdb, not by the authors. This sample has 400,000 to 500,000 distinct CDR3 sequences in its table, and less than 25% of those were observed once. 7.8% of the sample is in the top ten clones.

Points on this clonotype: It has no known antigen specificity. Base qualities are not provided; no much larger clone lies one nucleotide away.

The specimen was peripheral blood mononuclear cells (PBMCs), collected when the disease was refractory, from a patient treated with antithyroid drugs. This sequence uses TRBV7-9 and TRBJ1-4; TRBD1 matches 10 bases in the middle. The origin of this receptor is a female donor with Graves disease. The CDR3 sequence is CASRSTDRGPNEKLFF. The base sequence is TGTGCCAGCAGATCTACCGACAGGGGGCCAAATGAAAAACTGTTTTTT.